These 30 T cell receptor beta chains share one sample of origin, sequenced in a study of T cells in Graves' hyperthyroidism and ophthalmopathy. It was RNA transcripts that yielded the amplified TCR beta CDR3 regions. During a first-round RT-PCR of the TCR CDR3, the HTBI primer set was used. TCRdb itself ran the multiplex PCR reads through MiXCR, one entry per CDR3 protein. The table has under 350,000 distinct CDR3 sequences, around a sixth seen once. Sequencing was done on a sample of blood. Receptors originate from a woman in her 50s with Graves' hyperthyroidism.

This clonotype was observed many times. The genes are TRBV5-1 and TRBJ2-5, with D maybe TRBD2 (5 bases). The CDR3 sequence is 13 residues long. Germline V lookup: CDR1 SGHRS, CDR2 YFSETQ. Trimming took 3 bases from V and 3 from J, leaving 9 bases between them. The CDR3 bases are TGCGCCAGCAGCTCGTCCGGGGAAGAGACCCAGTACTTC. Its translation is CASSSSGEETQYF. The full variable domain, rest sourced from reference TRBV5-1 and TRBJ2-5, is KAGVTQTPRYLIKTRGQQVTLSCSPISGHRSVSWYQQTPGQGLQFLFEYFSETQRNKGNFPGRFSGRQFSNSRSEMNVSTLELGDSALYLCASSSSGEETQYFGPGTRLLVL.

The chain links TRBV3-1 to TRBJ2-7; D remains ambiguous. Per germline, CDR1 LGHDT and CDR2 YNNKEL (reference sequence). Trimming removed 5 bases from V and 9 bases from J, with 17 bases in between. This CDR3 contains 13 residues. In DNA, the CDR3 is TGTGCCAGCAGCTTAGGCTCCGTGGATTCGCAGTACTTC. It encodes CASSLGSVDSQYF.

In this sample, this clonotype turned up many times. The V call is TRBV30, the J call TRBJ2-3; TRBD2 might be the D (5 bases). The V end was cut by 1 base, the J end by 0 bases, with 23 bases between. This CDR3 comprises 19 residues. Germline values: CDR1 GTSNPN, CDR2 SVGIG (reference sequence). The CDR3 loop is CAWSARQRSYSTSTDTQYF. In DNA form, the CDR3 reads TGTGCCTGGAGTGCGAGGCAGCGGAGCTACTCTACTAGCACAGATACGCAGTATTTT.

The CDR3 loop is CASKDPTGELFF. For the CDR3, the DNA is TGTGCCAGCAAGGACCCCACCGGGGAGCTGTTTTTT. The rearrangement joins TRBV10-3 to TRBJ2-2, with unresolved D. The germline V gene encodes CDR1 ENHRY and CDR2 SYGVKD. The CDR3 covers 12 residues. V was pared by 10 bases and J by 4 bases, with 10 bases between.

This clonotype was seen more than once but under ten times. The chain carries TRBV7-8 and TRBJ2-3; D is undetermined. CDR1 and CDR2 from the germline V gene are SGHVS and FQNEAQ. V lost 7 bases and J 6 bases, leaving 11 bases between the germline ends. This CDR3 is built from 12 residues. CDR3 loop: CASTLQADTQYF. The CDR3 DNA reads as TGTGCCAGCACCCTCCAGGCCGATACGCAGTATTTT.

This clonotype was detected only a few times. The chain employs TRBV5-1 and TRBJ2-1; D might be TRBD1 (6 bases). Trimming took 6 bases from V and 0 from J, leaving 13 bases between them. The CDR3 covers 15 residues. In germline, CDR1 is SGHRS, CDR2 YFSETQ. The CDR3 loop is CASTYTGSSYNEQFF. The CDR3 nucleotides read TGCGCCAGCACGTATACAGGGAGCTCCTACAATGAGCAGTTCTTC.

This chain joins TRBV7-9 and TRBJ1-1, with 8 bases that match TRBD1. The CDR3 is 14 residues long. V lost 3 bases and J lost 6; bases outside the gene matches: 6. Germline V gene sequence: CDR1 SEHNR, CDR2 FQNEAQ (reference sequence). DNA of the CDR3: TGTGCCAGCAGCTTGGACCTGACAGGGGCTGAAGCTTTCTTT. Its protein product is CASSLDLTGAEAFF. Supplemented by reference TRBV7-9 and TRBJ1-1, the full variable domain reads DTGVSQNPRHKITKRGQNVTFRCDPISEHNRLYWYRQTLGQGPEFLTYFQNEAQLEKSRLLSDRFSAERPKGSFSTLEIQRTEQGDSAMYLCASSLDLTGAEAFFGQGTRLTVV.

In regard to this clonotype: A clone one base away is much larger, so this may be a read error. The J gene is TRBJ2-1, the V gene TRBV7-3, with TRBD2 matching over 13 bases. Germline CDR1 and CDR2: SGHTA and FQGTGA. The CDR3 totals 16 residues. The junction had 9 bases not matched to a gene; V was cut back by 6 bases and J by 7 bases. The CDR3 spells CASSHGLAGVGNEQFF. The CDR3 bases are TGTGCCAGCAGTCACGGACTAGCGGGAGTTGGGAATGAGCAGTTCTTC.

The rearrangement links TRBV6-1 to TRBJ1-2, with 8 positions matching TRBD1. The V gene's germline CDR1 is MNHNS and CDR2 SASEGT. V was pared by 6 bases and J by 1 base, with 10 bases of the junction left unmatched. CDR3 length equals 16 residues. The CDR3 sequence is CASSNRGQGSNYGYTF. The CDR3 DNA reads TGTGCCAGCAGCAACCGCGGACAGGGAAGTAACTATGGCTACACCTTC.

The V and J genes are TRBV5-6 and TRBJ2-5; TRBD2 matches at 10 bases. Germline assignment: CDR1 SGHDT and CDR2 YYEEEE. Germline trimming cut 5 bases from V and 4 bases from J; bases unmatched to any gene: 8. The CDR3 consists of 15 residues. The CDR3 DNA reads TGTGCCAGCAGTTCGTTTAGCGGGGGGCCAGAGACCCAGTACTTC. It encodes CASSSFSGGPETQYF. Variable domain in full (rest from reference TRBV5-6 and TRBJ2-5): DAGVTQSPTHLIKTRGQQVTLRCSPKSGHDTVSWYQQALGQGPQFIFQYYEEEERQRGNFPDRFSGHQFPNYSSELNVNALLLGDSALYLCASSSFSGGPETQYFGPGTRLLVL.

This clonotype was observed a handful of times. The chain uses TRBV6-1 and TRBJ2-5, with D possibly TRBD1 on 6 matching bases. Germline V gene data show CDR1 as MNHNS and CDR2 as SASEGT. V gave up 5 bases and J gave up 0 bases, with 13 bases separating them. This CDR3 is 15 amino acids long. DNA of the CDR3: TGTGCCAGCAGTTCGACAGGAGGTTACCAAGAGACCCAGTACTTC. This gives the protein CASSSTGGYQETQYF.

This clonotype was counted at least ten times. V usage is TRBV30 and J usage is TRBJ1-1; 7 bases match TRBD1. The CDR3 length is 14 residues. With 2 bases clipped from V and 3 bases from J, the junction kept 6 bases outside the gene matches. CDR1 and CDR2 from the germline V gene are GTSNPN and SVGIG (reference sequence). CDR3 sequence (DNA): TGTGCCTGGAGTAGAAACAGGGGTGACACTGAAGCTTTCTTT. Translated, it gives CAWSRNRGDTEAFF.

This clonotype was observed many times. CDR3 sequence: CASSYLASGAYYYNEQFF. CDR3 nucleotide sequence: TGTGCCAGCAGTTACCTGGCTAGCGGGGCTTACTACTACAATGAGCAGTTCTTC. V usage is TRBV6-5 and J usage is TRBJ2-1; 9 positions match TRBD2. The V gene end was trimmed by 2 bases and the J gene end by 3 bases; junction bases not matched to a gene: 11. The CDR3 sequence is 18 residues long. Germline V lookup: CDR1 MNHEY, CDR2 SVGAGI.

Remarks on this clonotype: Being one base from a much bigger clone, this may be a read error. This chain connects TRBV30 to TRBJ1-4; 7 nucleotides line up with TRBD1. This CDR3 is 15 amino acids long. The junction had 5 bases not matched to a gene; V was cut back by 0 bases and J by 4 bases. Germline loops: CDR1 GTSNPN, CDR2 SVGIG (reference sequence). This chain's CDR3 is CAWSVRAGGNEKLFF. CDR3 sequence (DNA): TGTGCCTGGAGTGTACGAGCAGGGGGTAATGAAAAACTGTTTTTT.

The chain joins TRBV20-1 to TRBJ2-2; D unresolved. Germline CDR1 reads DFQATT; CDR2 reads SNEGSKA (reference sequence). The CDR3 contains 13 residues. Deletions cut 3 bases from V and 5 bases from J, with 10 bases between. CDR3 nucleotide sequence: TGCAGTGCTAGTGGCAGAATGACCGGGGAGCTGTTTTTT. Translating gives CSASGRMTGELFF.

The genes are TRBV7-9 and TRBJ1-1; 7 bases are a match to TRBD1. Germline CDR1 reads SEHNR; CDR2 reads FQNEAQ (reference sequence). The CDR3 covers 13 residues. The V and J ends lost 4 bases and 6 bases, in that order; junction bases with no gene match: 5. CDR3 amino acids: CASSSNTGAEAFF. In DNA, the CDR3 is TGTGCCAGCAGCTCAAACACAGGGGCTGAAGCTTTCTTT.

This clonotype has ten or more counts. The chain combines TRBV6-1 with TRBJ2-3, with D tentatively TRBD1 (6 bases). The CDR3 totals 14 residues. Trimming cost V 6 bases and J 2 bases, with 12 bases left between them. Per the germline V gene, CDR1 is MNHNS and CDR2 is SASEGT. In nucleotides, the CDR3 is TGTGCCAGCAGCTACAGGGCCCCCACAGATACGCAGTATTTT. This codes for CASSYRAPTDTQYF.

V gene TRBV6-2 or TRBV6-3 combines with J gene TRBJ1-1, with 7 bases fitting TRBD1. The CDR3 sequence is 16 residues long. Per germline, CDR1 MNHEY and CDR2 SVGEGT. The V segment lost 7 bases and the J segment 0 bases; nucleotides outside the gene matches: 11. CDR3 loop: CASKTPPGQMNTEAFF. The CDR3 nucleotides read TGTGCCAGCAAGACACCCCCGGGACAGATGAACACTGAAGCTTTCTTT.

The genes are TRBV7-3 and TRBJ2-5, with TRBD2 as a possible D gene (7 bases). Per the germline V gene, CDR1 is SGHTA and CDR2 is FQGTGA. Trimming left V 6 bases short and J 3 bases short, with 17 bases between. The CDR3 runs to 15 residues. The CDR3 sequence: CASSRGAGAEETQYF. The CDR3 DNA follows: TGTGCCAGCAGTCGAGGGGCGGGGGCGGAAGAGACCCAGTACTTC. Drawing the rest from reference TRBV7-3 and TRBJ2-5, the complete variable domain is GAGVSQTPSNKVTEKGKYVELRCDPISGHTALYWYRQSLGQGPEFLIYFQGTGAADDSGLPNDRFFAVRPEGSVSTLKIQRTERGDSAVYLCASSRGAGAEETQYFGPGTRLLVL.

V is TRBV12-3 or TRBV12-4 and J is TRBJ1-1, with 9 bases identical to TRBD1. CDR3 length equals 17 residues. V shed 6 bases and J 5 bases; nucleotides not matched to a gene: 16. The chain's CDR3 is CASSPGTGFSPPTEAFF. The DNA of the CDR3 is TGTGCCAGCAGCCCCGGGACAGGGTTCTCCCCTCCGACTGAAGCTTTCTTT.

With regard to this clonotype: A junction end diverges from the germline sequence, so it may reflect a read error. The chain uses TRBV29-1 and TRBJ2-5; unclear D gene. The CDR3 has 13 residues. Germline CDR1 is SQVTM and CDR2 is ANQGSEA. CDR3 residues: CSVEGRLQETQHF. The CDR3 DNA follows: TGCAGCGTTGAGGGTAGACTGCAAGAGACCCAGCACTTC.

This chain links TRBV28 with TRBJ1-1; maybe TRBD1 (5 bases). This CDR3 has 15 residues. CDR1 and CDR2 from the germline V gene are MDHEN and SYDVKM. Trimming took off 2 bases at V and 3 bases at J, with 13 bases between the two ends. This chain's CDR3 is CASSLGRVTYTEAFF. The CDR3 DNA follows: TGTGCCAGCAGTTTAGGCAGGGTCACTTACACTGAAGCTTTCTTT.

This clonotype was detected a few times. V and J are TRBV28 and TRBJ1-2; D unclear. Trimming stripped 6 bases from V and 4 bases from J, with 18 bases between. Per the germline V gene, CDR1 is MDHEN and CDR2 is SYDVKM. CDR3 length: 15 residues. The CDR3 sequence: CASSPHIAGSYGYTF. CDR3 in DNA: TGTGCCAGCAGCCCCCACATAGCAGGCTCCTATGGCTACACCTTC.

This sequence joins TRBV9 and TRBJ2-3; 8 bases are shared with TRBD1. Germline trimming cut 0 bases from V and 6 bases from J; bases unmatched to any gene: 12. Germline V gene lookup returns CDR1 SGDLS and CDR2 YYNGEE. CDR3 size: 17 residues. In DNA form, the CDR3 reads TGTGCCAGCAGCGTAGCTAATGTGGGGACAGGCGAGGATACGCAGTATTTT. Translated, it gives CASSVANVGTGEDTQYF.

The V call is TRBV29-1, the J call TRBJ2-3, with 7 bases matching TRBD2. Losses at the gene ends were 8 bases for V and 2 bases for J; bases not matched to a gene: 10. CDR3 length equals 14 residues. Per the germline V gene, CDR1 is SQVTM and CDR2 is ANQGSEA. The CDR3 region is CSSGCAGDTDTQYF. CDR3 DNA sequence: TGCAGCTCCGGCTGTGCGGGAGACACAGATACGCAGTATTTT.

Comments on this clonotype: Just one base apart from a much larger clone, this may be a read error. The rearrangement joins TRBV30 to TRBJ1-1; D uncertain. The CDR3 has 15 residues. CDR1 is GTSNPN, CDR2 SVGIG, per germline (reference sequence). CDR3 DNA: TGTGCCTGGAGTGTCGGCGCAGGTAGGAACACTGGAGCTTTCTTT. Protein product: CAWSVGAGRNTGAFF.

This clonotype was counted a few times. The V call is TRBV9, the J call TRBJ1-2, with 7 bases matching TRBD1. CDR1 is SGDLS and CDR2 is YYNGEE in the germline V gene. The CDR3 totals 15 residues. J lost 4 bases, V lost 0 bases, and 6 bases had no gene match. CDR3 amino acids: CASSVGTGASYGYTF. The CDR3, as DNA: TGTGCCAGCAGCGTAGGCACAGGGGCCTCCTATGGCTACACCTTC.

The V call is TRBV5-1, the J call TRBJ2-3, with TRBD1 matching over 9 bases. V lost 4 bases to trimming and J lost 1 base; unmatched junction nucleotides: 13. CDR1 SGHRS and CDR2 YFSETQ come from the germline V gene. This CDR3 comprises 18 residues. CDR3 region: CASSQEGDRGMGTDTQYF. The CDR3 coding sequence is TGCGCCAGCAGCCAAGAAGGAGACAGGGGGATGGGCACAGATACGCAGTATTTT.

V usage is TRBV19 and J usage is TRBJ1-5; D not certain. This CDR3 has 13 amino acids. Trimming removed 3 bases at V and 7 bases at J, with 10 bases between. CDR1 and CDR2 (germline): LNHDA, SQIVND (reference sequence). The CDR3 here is CASSMGWEQPQHF. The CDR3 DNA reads TGTGCCAGTAGTATGGGGTGGGAGCAGCCCCAGCATTTT.

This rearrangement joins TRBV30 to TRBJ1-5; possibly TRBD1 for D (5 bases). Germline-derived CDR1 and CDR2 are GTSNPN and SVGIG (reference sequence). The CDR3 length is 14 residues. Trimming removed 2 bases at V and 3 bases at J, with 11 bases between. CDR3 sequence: CAWSPWGDNQPQHF. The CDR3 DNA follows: TGTGCCTGGAGTCCGTGGGGGGACAATCAGCCCCAGCATTTT.